This note documents a single T cell receptor (beta chain) sequence. The clone's antigen remains unknown. No quality values exist for individual bases; no much larger clone is one base distant. The CDR3 has 14 amino acids, counting the end cysteine and phenylalanine. Of all the DNA, just the CDR3 is kept, 42 bases in frame from base 1. V loses 1 base, J loses 1 base, and the germline ends lie 7 bases apart. The CDR1 and CDR2 encoded by the germline V gene (reference sequence) are SEHNR and FQNEAQ. This sample was taken from a study of OX40 agonist ivuxolimab in advanced cancers. Regarding the study in general: Ivuxolimab was a fully human IgG2 agonistic monoclonal antibody targeting the costimulatory receptor OX40 (CD134). Intravenous ivuxolimab was administered to patients every 2 weeks at six dose levels: 0.01, 0.1, 0.3, 1.5, 3 and 10 mg/kg. Of the roughly 53 patients in dose escalation, about 20 had hepatocellular carcinoma, some 15 had melanoma, 9 had renal cell carcinoma and 9 had head and neck cancer. In the dose-escalation cohort, around four fifths of patients were male, and the mean age was around 65 years with a range of about 23 to 79. Prior anti-PD-1, anti-PD-L1 or anti-CTLA-4 therapy was permitted, and checkpoint inhibitors had been received by around 39% of dose-escalation patients. Partial responses were achieved by three dose-escalation patients, of whom one had hepatocellular carcinoma and two had cutaneous melanoma. The purpose of peripheral TCRbeta sequencing was to test whether ivuxolimab changed TCR sequence diversity and led to clonal T-cell expansion. The paper reports the monotherapy dose-escalation portion (N of about 50 patients) of the phase I ivuxolimab trial.

The paper's findings and limits, for the study overall: Low levels of normalized T-cell clonal expansion were also shown by some nonresponding patients. In partial responders in the 0.1-3.0 mg/kg groups, normalized peripheral clonal expansion was found to be among the lowest, especially among CD8+ T cells. After ivuxolimab, expanded clones were on average more numerous among CD8+ T cells than among CD4+ T cells. The antigen specificity of the peripheral T cells that underwent clonal expansion was not determined. At doses of 0.1 to 3.0 mg/kg, clonal expansion of both CD4+ and CD8+ blood T cells was observed from baseline to week 6.

To sequence the TCRbeta CDR3 region, genomic DNA was isolated from the sorted cells. The immunoSEQ Assay was used to sequence the TCRbeta CDR3 regions. TCRdb's version of the immuneACCESS table is confined to in-frame rearrangements and falls short of the full clone set. An unresolved V gene accounts for under half of the shortfall where checked; the remainder is of unknown origin. Here the sample has some 14,000 clones; roughly 80% occur a single time. In total, the top ten clones hold roughly 45% of the sample. Patients with a history of autoimmune disease or receiving systemic immunosuppression were excluded from the trial. Peripheral blood for TCR sequencing was collected from all dose cohorts at baseline, on cycle 4 day 1, and on cycle 7 day 1. Samples came from an open-label, multicenter, first-in-human phase I dose-escalation trial of ivuxolimab. Adults with locally advanced or metastatic head and neck squamous cell, hepatocellular, melanoma or renal cell carcinoma were enrolled in the trial. Before TCR sequencing, CD4+ T cells and CD8+ T cells were sorted from peripheral blood as separate populations.

The receptor's source is an adult with an advanced solid tumor such as melanoma, head and neck, liver or kidney cancer. The material sequenced was CD4+ or CD8+ T cells sorted from blood, taken in a trial of the OX40 agonist ivuxolimab. The chain was built from TRBV7-9 and TRBJ2-5, with no confidently assigned D gene. The encoded CDR3 is CASSLVTAQETQYF. At the DNA level, the sequence is TGTGCCAGCAGCTTAGTCACAGCCCAAGAGACCCAGTACTTC.